This T cell receptor beta chain was captured in a study of neurological immune-mediated disorders. The V end was cut by 5 bases, the J end by 5 bases, with 15 bases between. CDR3 length: 14 amino acids. Per germline, CDR1 SNHLY and CDR2 FYNNEI. The cDNA was generated through 5'RACE incorporating 10-nucleotide random UMIs. Each CDR3 protein is one row after TCRdb ran MiXCR on the 5' RACE reads. Of 70,000 or so distinct CDR3 sequences in the sample, around 3% were seen once. Ten or more counts support this clonotype. The chain employs TRBV2 and TRBJ2-5; tentative D call: TRBD1 (5 bases). Sequenced sample: PBMCs. The source is a woman in her forties or fifties with multiple sclerosis. DNA for the CDR3: TGTGCCAGCAGTCTCAGGAAGGGGATCGAGACCCAGTACTTC. It translates to CASSLRKGIETQYF.